The T cell receptor beta chain under discussion was sequenced for a study of blood T cell repertoires in COVID-19. About the research overall: The United States, Italy and Spain were the sources of the acute and convalescent COVID-19 samples. PBMCs, B-cell-depleted T cells, or T cells provided the cDNA or gDNA that made up the material.

The CDR3 runs 15 residues. Per germline, CDR1 SGHTS and CDR2 YDEGEE. V gave up 4 bases and J gave up 0 bases, with 11 bases separating them. Original processing methods: Reference gene primers were amplified, and this amplification served to estimate nucleated cell counts. Clones were sequenced by immunoSEQ multiplex PCR, and TCRdb holds only the in-frame ones, with some missing. The DNA gave D and trimming, while V, J and clone size come from that table. The top ten clones hold approximately 8% of a sample with fewer than 250,000 clones, 70% to 90% of them seen once. The clonotype comes from a woman aged 45 to 65 with active or convalescent COVID-19. What was sequenced was peripheral blood. The rearrangement uses TRBV5-8 and TRBJ1-5, with D unresolved. The DNA of the CDR3 is TGTGCCAGCAGCCCGGGGTTCAATAGCAATCAGCCCCAGCATTTT. Translating it yields CASSPGFNSNQPQHF.